Presented here are 20 T cell receptor beta chains from one specimen sequenced in a study of control samples from healthy donors and cancer patients. Here immunoSEQ multiplex PCR was the method, and the copy in TCRdb shows in-frame clones only, minus some. The table lists 390,000 or so clones, around 90% of them singletons. The sample taken for sequencing was PBMCs. The receptors originated from a man aged 40-49 years with head and neck cancer.

The table lists this clone with a few counts. The CDR3 loop reads CASSFPNLGRGTEAFF. CDR3 bases: TGTGCCAGCAGTTTTCCTAATCTCGGGCGAGGCACTGAAGCTTTCTTT. The chain links TRBV28 to TRBJ1-1, with no clear D. V shed 3 bases and J shed 4 bases, with 18 bases lying between them. The germline CDR1 and CDR2 sequences are MDHEN and SYDVKM. The length of the CDR3 is 16 residues.

This clone came up once. The chain has TRBV11-2 and TRBJ2-5; 12 bases agree with TRBD2. CDR3 length: 16 amino acids. V gave up 0 bases and J gave up 4 bases; unmatched junction bases: 3. Germline CDR1 and CDR2: SGHAT and FQNNGV. CDR3 DNA sequence: TGTGCCAGCAGCTTAGATTGGGGACTAGCGGGAGAGACCCAGTACTTC. Translated: CASSLDWGLAGETQYF.

The V call is TRBV10-3, the J call TRBJ1-1; a weak D match, TRBD1 (6 bases). Germline V gives CDR1 ENHRY, CDR2 SYGVKD. The CDR3 runs 15 residues. Trimming removed 2 bases at V and 0 bases at J, with 10 bases between. The CDR3 coding sequence is TGTGCCATCAGTGAGCCAACAGGGCTGAACACTGAAGCTTTCTTT. Its protein is CAISEPTGLNTEAFF.

The chain is built from TRBV9 and TRBJ1-5; possible D gene TRBD1, 5 bases. From germline, CDR1 is SGDLS and CDR2 YYNGEE. This CDR3 region has 15 residues. Between the trimmed V and J ends, which lost 0 bases and 5 bases, there was a span of 12 bases. The DNA for the CDR3 is TGTGCCAGCAGCGTAGCGCCGACAGCCGATCAGCCCCAGCATTTT. Protein sequence: CASSVAPTADQPQHF.

The J gene is TRBJ2-7, the V gene TRBV10-1; TRBD1 matches at 9 bases. The V segment lost 6 bases and the J segment 5 bases; nucleotides outside the gene matches: 8. The germline V gene encodes CDR1 WNHNN and CDR2 SYGVQD (reference sequence). The CDR3 runs 14 residues. The CDR3 bases are TGCGCCAGCAGCGGCCGGGACAGGGTAGACGAGCAGTACTTC. Its protein product is CASSGRDRVDEQYF.

The chain couples TRBV9 to TRBJ1-6; 8 bases line up with TRBD1. The CDR3 has 14 residues. The V segment lost 3 bases and the J segment 10 bases; nucleotides outside the gene matches: 6. The germline V gene encodes CDR1 SGDLS and CDR2 YYNGEE. CDR3 nucleotides: TGTGCCAGCAGCGCAGACAGGGGAAGCTCACCCCTCCACTTT. It encodes CASSADRGSSPLHF.

The genes are TRBV4-3 and TRBJ1-5; D gene unclear. The CDR3 has 14 amino acids. The V end lost 0 bases, the J end lost 7 bases, and 10 bases lay between the germline ends. Looked up from germline, CDR1 is LGHNA and CDR2 is YSLEER. Written as DNA, the CDR3 is TGCGCCAGCAGCCAAGAAGCGGGGAGACAGCCCCAGCATTTT. This gives the protein CASSQEAGRQPQHF.

The J gene is TRBJ2-3, the V gene TRBV9; 8 bases fit TRBD2. This CDR3 spans 14 amino acids. The V gene's germline CDR1 is SGDLS and CDR2 YYNGEE. The ends lost 5 bases at V and 0 bases at J; junction bases unmatched: 2. Here the CDR3 reads CASRRGVSTDTQYF. The CDR3 DNA reads TGTGCCAGCAGGCGGGGGGTTAGCACAGATACGCAGTATTTT.

The sample holds a few counts of this clone. The chain joins TRBV11-3 to TRBJ2-5, with 8 bases identical to TRBD1. The CDR3 extends over 15 amino acids. J gave up 2 bases and V 5 bases, and 7 bases lay outside the gene matches. Germline V lookup: CDR1 SGHNT, CDR2 YENEEA. The CDR3 DNA reads TGTGCCAGCAGCATCAGGACAGGGCAACAAGAGACCCAGTACTTC. It yields the protein CASSIRTGQQETQYF.

The CDR3 loop is CATYYRAPGANVLTF. The DNA for the CDR3 is TGTGCCACCTACTACAGGGCCCCTGGGGCCAACGTCCTGACTTTC. The chain employs TRBV27 and TRBJ2-6; D might be TRBD1 (6 bases). CDR3 length: 15 amino acids. Germline CDR1 and CDR2: MNHEY and SMNVEV (reference sequence). V dropped 10 bases and J dropped 2 bases, with 15 bases sitting between them.

The chain combines TRBV21-1 with TRBJ2-3; TRBD1 is the table's D call and was not checked against the DNA. TRBV21-1 is designated a pseudogene. The CDR3 consists of 15 residues. The CDR3 reads CASSKGSTGGGTQYF. The CDR3 DNA reads as TGTGCCAGCAGCAAAGGTTCGACAGGGGGCGGGACGCAGTATTTT.

The chain is built from TRBV19 and TRBJ2-3, with 10 bases that match TRBD1. From germline, CDR1 is LNHDA and CDR2 SQIVND (reference sequence). The CDR3 has 15 amino acids. V trimming: 6 bases; J trimming: 3 bases; junction bases outside the gene matches: 6. CDR3 sequence reads: CASSWGDRGTDTQYF. CDR3 in DNA: TGTGCCAGTAGCTGGGGGGACAGGGGAACAGATACGCAGTATTTT.

The chain joins TRBV28 to TRBJ2-5; perhaps TRBD1 as D (5 bases). Looked up from germline, CDR1 is MDHEN and CDR2 is SYDVKM. V lost 10 bases, J lost 7 bases, and 13 bases lay in between. The CDR3 loop spans 11 amino acids. The CDR3 here is CAITDKSTQYF. The CDR3 DNA reads TGTGCCATTACGGACAAGTCGACCCAGTACTTC.

Details on this clone: The same CDR3 also results from other DNA sequences found in this sample. The gene calls are TRBV5-1 and TRBJ2-7, with 10 positions matching TRBD1. From germline, CDR1 is SGHRS and CDR2 YFSETQ. Germline trimming cut 0 bases from V and 2 bases from J; bases unmatched to any gene: 2. The CDR3 length is 15 residues. The CDR3 region has the DNA TGCGCCAGCAGCTTGGTGGGACAGGGGCCCTACGAGCAGTACTTC. Protein: CASSLVGQGPYEQYF. The variable domain in full, completed from reference TRBV5-1 and TRBJ2-7, reads KAGVTQTPRYLIKTRGQQVTLSCSPISGHRSVSWYQQTPGQGLQFLFEYFSETQRNKGNFPGRFSGRQFSNSRSEMNVSTLELGDSALYLCASSLVGQGPYEQYFGPGTRLTVT.

The chain carries TRBV11-2 and TRBJ2-7; D not resolved. Trimming shortened V by 5 bases and J by 3 bases, and 17 bases separated the two germline ends. Germline assignment: CDR1 SGHAT and CDR2 FQNNGV. The CDR3 runs 15 residues. CDR3 DNA: TGTGCCAGCAGCCCTACCCCTATCCCCCTCTACGAGCAGTACTTC. This gives the protein CASSPTPIPLYEQYF.

This chain connects TRBV7-2 to TRBJ1-2; D not certain. Trimming stripped 5 bases from V and 4 bases from J, with 14 bases between. CDR1 and CDR2 (germline): SGHTA, FQGNSA. The CDR3 is 14 amino acids. CDR3 nucleotide sequence: TGTGCCAGCAGCCCACCTTGGGGATCCTATGGCTACACCTTC. Translated, it gives CASSPPWGSYGYTF.

The chain employs TRBV6-5 and TRBJ1-2; D unclear. The germline gives CDR1 MNHEY, CDR2 SVGAGI. The CDR3 is made up of 11 amino acids. V shed 0 bases and J shed 7 bases, with 3 bases lying between them. CDR3 sequence (DNA): TGTGCCAGCAGTTACTCCAGTGGCTACACCTTC. It specifies CASSYSSGYTF.

The V and J genes are TRBV4-3 and TRBJ2-1; 9 nucleotides match TRBD2. Germline loops: CDR1 LGHNA, CDR2 YSLEER. V shed 5 bases, J shed 7 bases, and the junction held 9 bases outside the gene matches. The CDR3 length is 15 residues. The DNA for the CDR3 is TGCGCCAGCAGCGTTAAGCGGGGGGAGCCGAATGAGCAGTTCTTC. This sequence encodes CASSVKRGEPNEQFF.

In its sample, this clone was seen once. This rearrangement joins TRBV19 to TRBJ2-3; D may match TRBD1 or TRBD2 (5 bases each). This CDR3 has 16 amino acids. Trimming took 4 bases from V and 0 from J, leaving 14 bases between them. Germline CDR1 LNHDA, CDR2 SQIVND (reference sequence). CDR3 bases: TGTGCCAGTAGTAACTGGGGGAGTACAAGCACAGATACGCAGTATTTT. It yields the protein CASSNWGSTSTDTQYF.

The chain joins TRBV5-1 to TRBJ2-3; TRBD1 matches at 8 bases. CDR1 and CDR2 from the germline V gene are SGHRS and YFSETQ. This CDR3 spans 14 amino acids. After removal of 5 bases from V and 3 bases from J, the junction contained 5 bases not matched to a gene. The CDR3 DNA is TGCGCCAGCAGGTTCGACAGGGGAACAGATACGCAGTATTTT. It translates to CASRFDRGTDTQYF.